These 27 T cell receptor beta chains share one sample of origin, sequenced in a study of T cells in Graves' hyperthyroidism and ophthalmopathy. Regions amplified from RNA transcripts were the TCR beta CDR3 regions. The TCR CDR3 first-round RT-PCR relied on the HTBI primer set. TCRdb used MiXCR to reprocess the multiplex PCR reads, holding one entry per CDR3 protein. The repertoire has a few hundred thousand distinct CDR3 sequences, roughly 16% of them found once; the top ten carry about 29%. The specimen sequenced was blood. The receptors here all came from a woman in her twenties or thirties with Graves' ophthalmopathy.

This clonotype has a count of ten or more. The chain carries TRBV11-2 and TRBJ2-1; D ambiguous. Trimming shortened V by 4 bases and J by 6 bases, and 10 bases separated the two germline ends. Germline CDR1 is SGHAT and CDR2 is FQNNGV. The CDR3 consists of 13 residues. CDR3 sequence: CASSSRPPNEQFF. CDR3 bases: TGTGCCAGCAGCTCCCGGCCCCCCAATGAGCAGTTCTTC.

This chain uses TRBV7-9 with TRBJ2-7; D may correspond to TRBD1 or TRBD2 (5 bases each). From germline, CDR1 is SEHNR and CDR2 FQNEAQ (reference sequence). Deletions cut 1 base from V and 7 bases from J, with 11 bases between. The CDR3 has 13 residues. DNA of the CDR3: TGTGCCAGCAGCTTAGATCAGGGAGATGAGCAGTACTTC. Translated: CASSLDQGDEQYF.

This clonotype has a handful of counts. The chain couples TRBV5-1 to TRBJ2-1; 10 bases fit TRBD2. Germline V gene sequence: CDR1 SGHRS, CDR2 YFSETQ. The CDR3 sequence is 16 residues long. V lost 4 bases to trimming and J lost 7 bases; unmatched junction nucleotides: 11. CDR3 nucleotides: TGCGCCAGCAGCCCGAGTAGCGGGAGGTCAGGAAATGAGCAGTTCTTC. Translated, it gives CASSPSSGRSGNEQFF.

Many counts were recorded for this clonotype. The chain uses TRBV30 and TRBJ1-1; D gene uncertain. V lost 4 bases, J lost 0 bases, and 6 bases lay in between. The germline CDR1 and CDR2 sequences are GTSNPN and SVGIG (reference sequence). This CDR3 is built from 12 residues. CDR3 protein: CAWIRVNTEAFF. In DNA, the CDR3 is TGTGCCTGGATTAGGGTGAACACTGAAGCTTTCTTT.

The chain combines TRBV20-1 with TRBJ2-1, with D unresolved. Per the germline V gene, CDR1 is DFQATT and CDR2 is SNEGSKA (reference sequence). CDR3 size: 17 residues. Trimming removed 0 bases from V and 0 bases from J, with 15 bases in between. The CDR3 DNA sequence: TGCAGTGCTAGAGATCTCAATACTCTAAGCTCCTACAATGAGCAGTTCTTC. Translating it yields CSARDLNTLSSYNEQFF.

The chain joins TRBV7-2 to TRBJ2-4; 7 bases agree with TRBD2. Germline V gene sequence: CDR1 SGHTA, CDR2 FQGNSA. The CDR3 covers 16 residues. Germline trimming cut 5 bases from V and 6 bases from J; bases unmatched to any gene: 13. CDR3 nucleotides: TGTGCCAGCAGCCCCGCCGGGGAGGGTCGCGTAAACATTCAGTACTTC. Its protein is CASSPAGEGRVNIQYF.

The CDR3 nucleotides are TGCAGTGTCGGAAGCGGGGTGGGTCGGGATGAGCAGTTCTTC. It codes for CSVGSGVGRDEQFF. V gene TRBV20-1 combines with J gene TRBJ2-1; TRBD2 agrees at 7 bases. The germline V gene encodes CDR1 DFQATT and CDR2 SNEGSKA (reference sequence). There are 14 residues in the CDR3. V was clipped by 7 bases and J by 8 bases; unmatched bases: 14.

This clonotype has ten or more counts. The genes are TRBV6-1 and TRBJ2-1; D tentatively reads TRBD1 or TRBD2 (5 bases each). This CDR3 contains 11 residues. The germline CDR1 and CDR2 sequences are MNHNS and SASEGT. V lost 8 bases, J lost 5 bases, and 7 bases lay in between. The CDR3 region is CASVGDNEQFF. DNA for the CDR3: TGTGCCAGCGTGGGGGACAATGAGCAGTTCTTC.

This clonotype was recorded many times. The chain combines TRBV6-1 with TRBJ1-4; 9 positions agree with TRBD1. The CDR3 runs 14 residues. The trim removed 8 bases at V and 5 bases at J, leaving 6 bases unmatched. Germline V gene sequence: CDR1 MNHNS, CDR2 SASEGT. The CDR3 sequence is CASGTGRSNEKLFF. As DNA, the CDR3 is TGTGCCAGCGGGACAGGGCGATCAAATGAAAAACTGTTTTTT.

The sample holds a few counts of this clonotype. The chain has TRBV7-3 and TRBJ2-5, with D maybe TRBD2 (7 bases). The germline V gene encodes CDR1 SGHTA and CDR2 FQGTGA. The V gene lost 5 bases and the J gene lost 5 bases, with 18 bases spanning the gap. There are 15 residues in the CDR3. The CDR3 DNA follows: TGTGCCAGCAGCCGAGACGGGGGGCGACGGGAGACCCAGTACTTC. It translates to CASSRDGGRRETQYF.

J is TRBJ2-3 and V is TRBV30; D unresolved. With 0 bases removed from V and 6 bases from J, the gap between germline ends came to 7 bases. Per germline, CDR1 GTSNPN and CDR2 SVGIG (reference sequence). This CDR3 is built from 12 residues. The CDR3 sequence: CAWSVREDTQYF. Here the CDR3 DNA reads TGTGCCTGGAGTGTACGTGAGGATACGCAGTATTTT.

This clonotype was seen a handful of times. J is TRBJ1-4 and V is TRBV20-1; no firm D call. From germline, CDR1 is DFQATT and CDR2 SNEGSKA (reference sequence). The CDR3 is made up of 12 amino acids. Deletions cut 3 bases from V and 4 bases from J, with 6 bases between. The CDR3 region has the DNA TGCAGTGCTAGTGTTAGTAATGAAAAACTGTTTTTT. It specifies CSASVSNEKLFF.

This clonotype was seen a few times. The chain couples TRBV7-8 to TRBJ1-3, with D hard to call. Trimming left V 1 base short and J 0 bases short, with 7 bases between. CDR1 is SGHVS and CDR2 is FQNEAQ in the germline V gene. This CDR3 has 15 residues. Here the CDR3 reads CASSLGWSSGNTIYF. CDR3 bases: TGTGCCAGCAGCTTAGGCTGGAGCTCTGGAAACACCATATATTTT. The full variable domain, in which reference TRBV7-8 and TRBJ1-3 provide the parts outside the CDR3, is GAGVSQSPRYKVAKRGQDVALRCDPISGHVSLFWYQQALGQGPEFLTYFQNEAQLDKSGLPSDRFFAERPEGSVSTLKIQRTQQEDSAVYLCASSLGWSSGNTIYFGEGSWLTVV.

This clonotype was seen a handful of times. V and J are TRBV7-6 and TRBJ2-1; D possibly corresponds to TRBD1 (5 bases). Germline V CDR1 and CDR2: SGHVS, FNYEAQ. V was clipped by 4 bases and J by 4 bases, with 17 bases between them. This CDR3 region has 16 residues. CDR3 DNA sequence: TGTGCCAGCAGCTCTGGCGACGACAGTGCATACAATGAGCAGTTCTTC. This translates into CASSSGDDSAYNEQFF.

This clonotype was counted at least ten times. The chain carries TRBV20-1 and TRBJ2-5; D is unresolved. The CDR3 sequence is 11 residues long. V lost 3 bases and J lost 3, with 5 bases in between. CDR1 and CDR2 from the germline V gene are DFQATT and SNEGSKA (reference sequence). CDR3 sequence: CSASPEETQYF. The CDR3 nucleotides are TGCAGTGCTAGTCCGGAAGAGACCCAGTACTTC.

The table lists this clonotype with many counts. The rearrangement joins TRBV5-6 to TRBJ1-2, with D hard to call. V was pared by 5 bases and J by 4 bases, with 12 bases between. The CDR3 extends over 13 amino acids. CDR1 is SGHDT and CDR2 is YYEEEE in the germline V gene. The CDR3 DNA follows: TGTGCCAGCAGTTTACAGAACCCCTATGGCTACACCTTC. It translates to CASSLQNPYGYTF. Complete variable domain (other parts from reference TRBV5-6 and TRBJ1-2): DAGVTQSPTHLIKTRGQQVTLRCSPKSGHDTVSWYQQALGQGPQFIFQYYEEEERQRGNFPDRFSGHQFPNYSSELNVNALLLGDSALYLCASSLQNPYGYTFGSGTRLTVV.

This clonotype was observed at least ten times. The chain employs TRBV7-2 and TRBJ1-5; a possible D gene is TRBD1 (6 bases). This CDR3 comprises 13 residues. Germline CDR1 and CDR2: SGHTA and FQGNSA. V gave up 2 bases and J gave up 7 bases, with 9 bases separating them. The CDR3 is CASSLFGGQPQHF. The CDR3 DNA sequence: TGTGCCAGCAGCTTATTTGGGGGCCAGCCCCAGCATTTT.

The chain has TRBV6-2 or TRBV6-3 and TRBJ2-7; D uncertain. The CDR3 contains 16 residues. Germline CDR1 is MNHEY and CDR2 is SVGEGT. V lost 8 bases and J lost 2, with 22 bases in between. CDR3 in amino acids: CASRDERSSPTYEQYF. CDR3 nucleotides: TGTGCCAGCCGTGATGAGAGGAGTAGCCCGACCTACGAGCAGTACTTC.

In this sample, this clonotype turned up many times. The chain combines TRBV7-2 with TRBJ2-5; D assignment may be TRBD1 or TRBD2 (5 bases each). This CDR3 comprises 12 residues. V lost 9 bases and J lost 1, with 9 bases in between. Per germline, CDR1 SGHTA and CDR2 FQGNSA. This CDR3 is CASRDPQETQYF. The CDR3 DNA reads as TGTGCCAGTCGGGACCCCCAAGAGACCCAGTACTTC.

The CDR3 sequence: CASSGRTGGPYNEQFF. CDR3 sequence (DNA): TGTGCCAGCAGTGGGCGGACAGGGGGTCCCTACAATGAGCAGTTCTTC. The rearrangement joins TRBV25-1 to TRBJ2-1, with 10 bases aligning to TRBD1. The CDR3 sequence is 16 residues long. The V gene's germline CDR1 is MGHDK and CDR2 SYGVNS. Trimming removed 4 bases from V and 2 bases from J; junction bases left unmatched: 5.

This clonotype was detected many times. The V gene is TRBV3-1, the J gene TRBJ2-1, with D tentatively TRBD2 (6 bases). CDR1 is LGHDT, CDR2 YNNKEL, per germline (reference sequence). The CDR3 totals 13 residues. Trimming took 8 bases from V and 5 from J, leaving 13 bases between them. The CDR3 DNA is TGTGCCAGCCGGCTAGGCGGGGACAATGAGCAGTTCTTC. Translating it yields CASRLGGDNEQFF.

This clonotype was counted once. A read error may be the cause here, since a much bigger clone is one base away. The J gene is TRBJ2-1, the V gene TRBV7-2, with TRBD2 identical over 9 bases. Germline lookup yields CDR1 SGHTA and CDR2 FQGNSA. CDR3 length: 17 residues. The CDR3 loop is CASSSPTSGSSYDEQFF. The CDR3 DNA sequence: TGTGCCAGCAGCTCTCCGACTAGCGGTAGCTCCTACGATGAGCAGTTCTTC.

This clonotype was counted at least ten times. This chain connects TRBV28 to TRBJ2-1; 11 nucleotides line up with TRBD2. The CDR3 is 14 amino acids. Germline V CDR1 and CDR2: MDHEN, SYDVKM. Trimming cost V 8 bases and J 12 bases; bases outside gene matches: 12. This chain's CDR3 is CASQGTSGYRAQFF. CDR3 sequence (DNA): TGTGCCAGCCAAGGGACTAGCGGATATAGGGCGCAGTTCTTC.

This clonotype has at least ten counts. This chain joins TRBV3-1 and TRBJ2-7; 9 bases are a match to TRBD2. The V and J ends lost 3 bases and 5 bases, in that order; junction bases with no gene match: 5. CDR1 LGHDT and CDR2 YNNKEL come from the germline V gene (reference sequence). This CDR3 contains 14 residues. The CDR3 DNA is TGTGCCAGCAGCCACGGACTAGCGTCGGACGAGCAGTACTTC. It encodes CASSHGLASDEQYF.

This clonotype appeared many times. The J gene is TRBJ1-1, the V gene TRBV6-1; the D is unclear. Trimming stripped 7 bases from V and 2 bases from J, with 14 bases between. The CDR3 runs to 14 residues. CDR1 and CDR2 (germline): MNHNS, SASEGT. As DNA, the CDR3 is TGTGCCAGCATTCGAATAGGACCTAACACTGAAGCTTTCTTT. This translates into CASIRIGPNTEAFF.

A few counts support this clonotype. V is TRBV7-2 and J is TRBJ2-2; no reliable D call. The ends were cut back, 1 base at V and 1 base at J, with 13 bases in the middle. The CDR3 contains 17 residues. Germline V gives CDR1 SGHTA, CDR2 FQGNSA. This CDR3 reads CASSLVDVRQNTGELFF. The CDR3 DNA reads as TGTGCCAGCAGCTTAGTTGACGTTCGTCAGAACACCGGGGAGCTGTTTTTT.

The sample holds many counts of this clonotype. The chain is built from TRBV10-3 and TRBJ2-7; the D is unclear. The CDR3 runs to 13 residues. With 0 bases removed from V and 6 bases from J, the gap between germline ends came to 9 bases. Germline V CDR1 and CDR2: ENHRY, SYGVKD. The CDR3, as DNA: TGTGCCATCAGTGAGTCGGTCCCTGGCGAGCAGTACTTC. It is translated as CAISESVPGEQYF.